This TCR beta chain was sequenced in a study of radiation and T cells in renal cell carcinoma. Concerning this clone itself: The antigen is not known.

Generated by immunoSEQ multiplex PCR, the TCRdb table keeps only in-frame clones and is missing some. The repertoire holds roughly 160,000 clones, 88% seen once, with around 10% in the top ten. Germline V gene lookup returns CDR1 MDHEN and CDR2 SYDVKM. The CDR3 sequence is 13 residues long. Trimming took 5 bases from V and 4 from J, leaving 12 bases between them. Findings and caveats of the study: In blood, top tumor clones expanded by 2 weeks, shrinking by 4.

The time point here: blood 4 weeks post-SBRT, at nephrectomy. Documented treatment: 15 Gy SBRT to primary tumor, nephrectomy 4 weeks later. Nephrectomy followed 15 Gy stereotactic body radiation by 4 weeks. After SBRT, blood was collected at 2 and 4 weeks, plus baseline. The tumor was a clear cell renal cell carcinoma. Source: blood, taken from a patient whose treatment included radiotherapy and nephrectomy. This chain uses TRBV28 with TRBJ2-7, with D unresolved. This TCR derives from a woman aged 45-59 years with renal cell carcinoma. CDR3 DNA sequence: TGTGCCAGCAGTCCACGGACCTGGTACGAGCAGTACTTC. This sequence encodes CASSPRTWYEQYF. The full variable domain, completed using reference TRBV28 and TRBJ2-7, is DVKVTQSSRYLVKRTGEKVFLECVQDMDHENMFWYRQDPGLGLRLIYFSYDVKMKEKGDIPEGYSVSREKKERFSLILESASTNQTSMYLCASSPRTWYEQYFGPGTRLTVT.